This TCR beta chain is from a study of shared clonotypes between healthy human individuals. As concerns this clone: Its specificity is unknown.

Overall study results and limits: The authors expected sequencing depth to affect clonotype sharing among donors.

The table came from immunoSEQ multiplex PCR; TCRdb's copy has only in-frame clones and leaves some out. The data hold some 1,100,000 clones, with approximately 78% observed a single time. This CDR3 comprises 15 residues. Per the germline V gene, CDR1 is MDHEN and CDR2 is SYDVKM. Trimming left V 5 bases short and J 12 bases short, with 23 bases between. Sequencing was carried out using memory CD4+ T cells from PBMCs. This sample's subset: CD45RA-negative fraction. The receptor was isolated from a man younger than 35 in good health. Some clones in this sample may be carry-over from other donors' samples. The chain has TRBV28 and TRBJ2-1; TRBD2 is a possible D gene (7 bases). CDR3 bases: TGTGCCAGCAGTCTCCCGGGACTAAGGGGGGAATCGCAGTTCTTC. This gives the protein CASSLPGLRGESQFF.